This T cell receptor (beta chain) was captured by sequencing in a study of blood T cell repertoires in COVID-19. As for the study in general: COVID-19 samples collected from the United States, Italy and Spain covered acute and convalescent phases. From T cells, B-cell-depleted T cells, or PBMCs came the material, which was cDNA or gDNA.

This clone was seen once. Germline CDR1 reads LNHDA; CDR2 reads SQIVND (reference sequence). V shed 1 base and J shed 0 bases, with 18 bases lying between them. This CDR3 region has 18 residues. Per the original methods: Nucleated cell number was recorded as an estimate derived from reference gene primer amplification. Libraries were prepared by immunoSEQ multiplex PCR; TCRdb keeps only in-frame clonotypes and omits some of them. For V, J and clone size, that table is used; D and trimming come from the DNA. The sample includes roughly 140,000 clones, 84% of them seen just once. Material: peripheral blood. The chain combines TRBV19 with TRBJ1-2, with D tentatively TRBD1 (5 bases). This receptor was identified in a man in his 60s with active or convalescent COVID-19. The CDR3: CASSIAGRGPTTNYGYTF. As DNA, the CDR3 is TGTGCCAGTAGTATAGCCGGAAGGGGCCCCACTACTAACTATGGCTACACCTTC. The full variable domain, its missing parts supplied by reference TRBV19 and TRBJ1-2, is DGGITQSPKYLFRKEGQNVTLSCEQNLNHDAMYWYRQDPGQGLRLIYYSQIVNDFQKGDIAEGYSVSREKKESFPLTVTSAQKNPTAFYLCASSIAGRGPTTNYGYTFGSGTRLTVV.